This T cell receptor (beta chain) is drawn from a study of OX40 agonist ivuxolimab in advanced cancers. Study background: In three patients, partial responses were observed, one with hepatocellular carcinoma and two with cutaneous melanoma.

The V end was cut by 1 base, the J end by 8 bases, with 9 bases between. The germline V gene has CDR1 SGHDN and CDR2 FVKESK. CDR3 length: 13 residues. Libraries were prepared by immunoSEQ multiplex PCR; TCRdb keeps only in-frame clonotypes and omits some of them. The sample carries just over 60,000 clones, roughly 90% recorded once. The V gene is TRBV14, the J gene TRBJ2-1, with D unresolved. The sample consisted of CD4+ or CD8+ T cells sorted from blood, taken in a trial of the OX40 agonist ivuxolimab. This sequence was found in an adult with an advanced solid tumor such as melanoma, head and neck, liver or kidney cancer. This CDR3 reads CASSQGTPDEQFF. DNA for the CDR3: TGTGCCAGCAGCCAAGGTACACCGGATGAGCAGTTCTTC.